Following are 10 T cell receptor beta chains from one sample sequenced in a study of blood T cell repertoires in COVID-19. TCRdb's table, derived via immunoSEQ multiplex PCR, lists solely in-frame clones and lacks some. Of some 210,000 clones listed, just under 85% are singletons. Sequenced sample: peripheral blood. These receptors were collected from a woman aged 45-65 years with active or convalescent COVID-19.

The CDR3, as DNA: TGTGCCAGCATCCTTAGCGGGGCAAACACCGGGGAGCTGTTTTTT. Protein sequence: CASILSGANTGELFF. V usage is TRBV28 and J usage is TRBJ2-2; the match to TRBD2 covers 8 bases. Per the germline V gene, CDR1 is MDHEN and CDR2 is SYDVKM. CDR3 length: 15 amino acids. J was trimmed by 2 bases and V by 7 bases; bases with no gene match: 6.

This clone has more than one count but fewer than ten. The genes are TRBV24-1 and TRBJ1-2; D call uncertain. V lost 3 bases to trimming and J lost 4 bases, with 11 bases between them. Germline loops: CDR1 KGHDR, CDR2 SFDVKD. The CDR3 has 14 residues. CDR3 sequence reads: CATSDPTLIYGYTF. The CDR3 coding sequence is TGTGCCACCAGTGATCCTACCTTGATCTATGGCTACACCTTC.

The J gene is TRBJ2-7, the V gene TRBV6-4; 11 bases are shared with TRBD2. V trimming: 0 bases; J trimming: 0 bases; junction bases outside the gene matches: 4. Germline V gene sequence: CDR1 MRHNA, CDR2 SNTAGT. This CDR3 spans 17 amino acids. DNA for the CDR3: TGTGCCAGCAGTGACTCAAGAACTAGCGGGAGCTCCTACGAGCAGTACTTC. It yields the protein CASSDSRTSGSSYEQYF.

The chain combines TRBV11-3 with TRBJ2-1, with D possibly TRBD2 on 5 matching bases. There are 15 residues in the CDR3. Deletions cut 0 bases from V and 4 bases from J, with 10 bases between. Germline assignment: CDR1 SGHNT and CDR2 YENEEA. The CDR3 loop is CASSLDLARYNEQFF. The CDR3 DNA is TGTGCCAGCAGCTTAGATCTAGCAAGGTACAATGAGCAGTTCTTC.

This chain links TRBV12-2 with TRBJ2-7; TRBD1, the table's D call, lacks a check against the DNA. TRBV12-2 constitutes a pseudogene. The CDR3 consists of 16 residues. CDR3 loop: CASRLARQGEDYEQYV. The CDR3 DNA sequence: TGTGCAAGTCGCTTAGCGCGACAGGGGGAGGACTACGAGCAGTACGTC.

The chain couples TRBV5-4 to TRBJ1-3; the match to TRBD1 covers 10 bases. Trimming took 4 bases from V and 5 from J; bases not matched to a gene: 9. Germline V gives CDR1 SGHNT, CDR2 YYREEE (reference sequence). The CDR3 spans 16 residues. This CDR3 reads CASSGDRDRGRNTIYF. CDR3 nucleotide sequence: TGTGCCAGCAGCGGTGACCGGGACAGGGGAAGAAACACCATATATTTT.

J is TRBJ2-3 and V is TRBV6-5, with 8 bases that match TRBD1. CDR1 and CDR2 from the germline V gene are MNHEY and SVGAGI. The CDR3 totals 15 residues. J gave up 4 bases and V 6 bases, and 9 bases lay outside the gene matches. The CDR3 here is CASRGPDRGPDTQYF. The DNA of the CDR3 is TGTGCCAGCAGAGGGCCTGACAGGGGTCCAGATACGCAGTATTTT.

This clone showed up just a few times. The chain employs TRBV10-2 and TRBJ2-2; tentatively, D is TRBD1 (5 bases). This CDR3 region has 14 residues. Trimming shortened V by 7 bases and J by 2 bases, and 11 bases separated the two germline ends. Germline values: CDR1 WSHSY, CDR2 SAAADI. The CDR3 DNA is TGCGCCAGCATACAGGCTGTTAACACCGGGGAGCTGTTTTTT. Residues: CASIQAVNTGELFF.

J is TRBJ2-3 and V is TRBV6-6; tentatively, D is TRBD2 (6 bases). Germline assignment: CDR1 MNHNY and CDR2 SVGAGI (reference sequence). Trimming removed 5 bases at V and 2 bases at J, with 14 bases between. The CDR3 spans 15 residues. The CDR3 bases are TGTGCCAGCAGTGTCGGGAGAGCTAACACAGATACGCAGTATTTT. Its protein product is CASSVGRANTDTQYF.

This chain connects TRBV6-6 to TRBJ1-1, with no clear D. Germline CDR1 reads MNHNY; CDR2 reads SVGAGI (reference sequence). Trimming took 6 bases from V and 5 from J, leaving 13 bases between them. This CDR3 comprises 13 residues. The chain's CDR3 is CASRPLGATEAFF. CDR3 DNA sequence: TGTGCCAGCAGACCCCTGGGAGCGACTGAAGCTTTCTTT.